A single T cell receptor beta chain is shown here with its context. Its antigen is unidentified. Study findings and constraints: The TCR gene usage of tumor memory CD4+ T cells clustered together with blood and lymph node memory CD4+ cells and with lymph node naive CD4+ cells.

Via MiXCR, TCRdb re-called the 5' RACE reads, giving one row per CDR3 protein. The repertoire holds approximately 40,000 distinct CDR3 sequences, with around 20% as singletons. Cells sorted as Tregs were CD4+, CD25+ and CD127-/low. The CDR3 length is 16 residues. Trimming cost V 7 bases and J 0 bases, with 15 bases left between them. Input material: Tregs sorted from blood. The receptor comes from a female donor with breast cancer. The chain combines TRBV12-3 or TRBV12-4 with TRBJ2-2; TRBD2 is a possible D gene (6 bases). The CDR3 sequence: CASTPGWEANTGELFF. DNA of the CDR3: TGTGCCAGCACCCCAGGATGGGAGGCGAACACCGGGGAGCTGTTTTTT.